Below, 5 T cell receptor beta chains from the same sample are listed, as sequenced in a study of PD-1 blockade in classical Hodgkin lymphoma. TCRdb's copy holds only in-frame clones and misses some; the assay was immunoSEQ multiplex PCR. The sample has approximately 93,000 clones; just under 80% are singletons. Time point of the sample: cycle 4 day 1 (C4D1), after less than seven weeks of nivolumab. Relapses following autologous stem cell transplantation were seen in all patients, with brentuximab vedotin exposure varying. Sequenced here: peripheral blood mononuclear cells (PBMCs), sampled before the fourth cycle of nivolumab. These receptors all stem from a human donor with classical Hodgkin lymphoma.

This chain connects TRBV5-4 to TRBJ2-1, with 12 bases matching TRBD1. The CDR3 loop spans 15 amino acids. Trimming cost V 4 bases and J 8 bases; bases outside gene matches: 7. Per germline, CDR1 SGHNT and CDR2 YYREEE (reference sequence). CDR3 sequence reads: CASSLRDRGRDEQFF. CDR3 bases: TGTGCCAGCAGCCTCCGGGACAGGGGGCGGGATGAGCAGTTCTTC.

This chain connects TRBV2 to TRBJ1-1, with D tentatively TRBD1 (5 bases). CDR3 length equals 13 residues. V lost 7 bases and J 4 bases, leaving 13 bases between the germline ends. Germline V gene lookup returns CDR1 SNHLY and CDR2 FYNNEI. CDR3 in amino acids: CASTPGVGTEAFF. CDR3 nucleotide sequence: TGTGCCAGCACCCCGGGGGTGGGCACTGAAGCTTTCTTT.

The gene calls are TRBV7-6 and TRBJ2-3; 12 nucleotides agree with TRBD2. The CDR3 loop spans 16 amino acids. V was pared by 5 bases and J by 1 base, with 4 bases of the junction left unmatched. Germline values: CDR1 SGHVS, CDR2 FNYEAQ. The CDR3 coding sequence is TGTGCCAGCAGCCCACGGACTAGCGGGGGCACAGATACGCAGTATTTT. Translated, it gives CASSPRTSGGTDTQYF. Variable domain in full (rest from reference TRBV7-6 and TRBJ2-3): GAGVSQSPRYKVTKRGQDVALRCDPISGHVSLYWYRQALGQGPEFLTYFNYEAQQDKSGLPNDRFSAERPEGSISTLTIQRTEQRDSAMYRCASSPRTSGGTDTQYFGPGTRLTVL.

The chain is built from TRBV9 and TRBJ2-7; D unclear. CDR1 is SGDLS and CDR2 is YYNGEE in the germline V gene. CDR3 size: 15 residues. Trimming removed 2 bases from V and 6 bases from J, with 18 bases in between. The CDR3 sequence: CASSVSPVWAAEQYF. The CDR3 DNA reads TGTGCCAGCAGCGTCTCGCCAGTGTGGGCTGCCGAGCAGTACTTC.

To note about this clone: This specimen includes other DNA sequences encoding the same CDR3. V is TRBV11-3 and J is TRBJ2-5, with TRBD1 matching 8 bases. This CDR3 contains 15 residues. V was clipped by 3 bases and J by 5 bases; unmatched bases: 8. Germline V gives CDR1 SGHNT, CDR2 YENEEA. CDR3 nucleotides: TGTGCCAGCAGCTTGGGGCAGGGGGCCGGCGAGACCCAGTACTTC. Its translation is CASSLGQGAGETQYF.